This T cell receptor beta chain came from a study of cytomegalovirus exposure and HLA in healthy donors. This CDR3 comprises 16 residues. Germline V gene sequence: CDR1 KGHSH, CDR2 LQKENI. The V and J ends lost 2 bases and 3 bases, in that order; junction bases with no gene match: 3. The study ran its PCR with 60 Vbeta and 13 Jbeta primers. The repertoire was sequenced with immunoSEQ multiplex PCR; TCRdb's copy has only in-frame clones and lacks some. Reported are about 110,000 clones; the ten largest clones contain more than 0.5%. The origin of this receptor is a man aged 50 or older in good health and CMV-seronegative. This chain links TRBV18 with TRBJ2-2, with 10 bases aligning to TRBD1. Sequencing input: PBMCs. This CDR3 reads CASSPKTGGDTGELFF. The CDR3 DNA reads TGTGCCAGCTCACCAAAGACAGGGGGCGACACCGGGGAGCTGTTTTTT.